This TCR beta chain was sequenced for a study of blood T cell repertoires in COVID-19. Turning to the study itself: T cells, B-cell-depleted T cells, or PBMCs supplied cDNA or gDNA.

CDR1 is LGHDT and CDR2 is YNNKEL in the germline V gene (reference sequence). This CDR3 is 17 amino acids long. V was pared by 4 bases and J by 5 bases, with 16 bases of the junction left unmatched. The assay was immunoSEQ multiplex PCR, and TCRdb's table has in-frame clones only and misses some. The sample includes a few hundred thousand clones, roughly 91% of them seen just once. This sequence was found in a woman aged 25-40 years who had recovered from COVID-19. The V and J genes are TRBV3-1 (or the pseudogene TRBV3-2) and TRBJ2-7; 8 bases are shared with TRBD2. Material: PBMCs or T cells enriched from blood (not recorded which). CDR3 sequence: CASSRFLGLASPNEQYF. CDR3 nucleotides: TGTGCCAGCAGCCGCTTTCTTGGACTAGCCTCCCCCAACGAGCAGTACTTC.